The sequence of this T cell receptor beta chain was determined in a study of beta chain features in type 1 diabetes. Whole-study results and caveats: Shortening of TCRB CDR3s, moderate but significant, appeared in all four CD4+ subsets of Type 1 diabetes patients.

As concerns this clone: What it binds is unknown.

The investigators reverse transcribed all of the isolated RNA, so they sequenced expressed TCRB transcripts. The table came from immunoSEQ multiplex PCR; TCRdb's copy has only in-frame clones and leaves some out. This table holds around 170,000 clones, 7% to 9.5% found once. Germline loops: CDR1 MGHRA, CDR2 YSYEKL. V shed 2 bases and J 5 bases; nucleotides not matched to a gene: 6. CDR3 size: 16 residues. This receptor was taken from a woman aged 25 to 39 with type 1 diabetes. The sample was central memory CD4+ T cells from blood. This chain uses TRBV4-1 with TRBJ1-4; 9 bases are a match to TRBD1. In DNA form, the CDR3 reads TGCGCCAGCAGCCAACCGAGGGACAGGGTGAATGAAAAACTGTTTTTT. As protein: CASSQPRDRVNEKLFF.